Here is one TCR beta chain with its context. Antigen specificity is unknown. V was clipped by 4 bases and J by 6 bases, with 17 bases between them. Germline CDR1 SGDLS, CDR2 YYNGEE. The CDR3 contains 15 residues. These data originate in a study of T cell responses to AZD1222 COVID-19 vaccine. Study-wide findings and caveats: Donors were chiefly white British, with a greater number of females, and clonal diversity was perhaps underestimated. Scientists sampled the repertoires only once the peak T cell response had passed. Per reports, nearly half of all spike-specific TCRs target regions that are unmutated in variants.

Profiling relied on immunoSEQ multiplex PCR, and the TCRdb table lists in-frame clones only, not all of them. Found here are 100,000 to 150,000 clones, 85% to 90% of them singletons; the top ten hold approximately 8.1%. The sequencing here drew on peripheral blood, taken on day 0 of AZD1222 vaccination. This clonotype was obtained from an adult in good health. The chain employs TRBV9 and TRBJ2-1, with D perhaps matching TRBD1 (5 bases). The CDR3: CASSIYPAQGNEQFF. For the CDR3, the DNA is TGTGCCAGCAGCATATACCCCGCGCAGGGCAATGAGCAGTTCTTC.